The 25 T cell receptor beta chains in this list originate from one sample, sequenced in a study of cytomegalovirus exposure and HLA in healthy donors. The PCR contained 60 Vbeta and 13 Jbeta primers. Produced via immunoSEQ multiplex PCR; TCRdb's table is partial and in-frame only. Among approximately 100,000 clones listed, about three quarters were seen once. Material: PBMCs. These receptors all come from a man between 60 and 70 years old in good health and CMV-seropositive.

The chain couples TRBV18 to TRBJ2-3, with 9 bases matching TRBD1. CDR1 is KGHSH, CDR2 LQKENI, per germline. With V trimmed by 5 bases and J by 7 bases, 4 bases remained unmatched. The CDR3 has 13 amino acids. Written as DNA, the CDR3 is TGTGCCAGCTCAACGACAGGGGGAAATACGCAGTATTTT. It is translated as CASSTTGGNTQYF.

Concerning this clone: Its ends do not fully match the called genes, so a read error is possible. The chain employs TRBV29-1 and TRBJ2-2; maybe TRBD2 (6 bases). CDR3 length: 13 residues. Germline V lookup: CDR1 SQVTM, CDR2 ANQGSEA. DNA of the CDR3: TGCAGCGTTAGGCAGGCGAACACCGGGGGGCTGTTTTTT. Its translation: CSVRQANTGGLFF.

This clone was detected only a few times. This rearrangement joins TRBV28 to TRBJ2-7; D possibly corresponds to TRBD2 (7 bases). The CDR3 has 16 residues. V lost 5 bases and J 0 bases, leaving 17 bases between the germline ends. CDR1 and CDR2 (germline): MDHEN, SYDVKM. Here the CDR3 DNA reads TGTGCCAGCAGTCCATTGGGGGGGCAGAGCTCCTACGAGCAGTACTTC. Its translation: CASSPLGGQSSYEQYF.

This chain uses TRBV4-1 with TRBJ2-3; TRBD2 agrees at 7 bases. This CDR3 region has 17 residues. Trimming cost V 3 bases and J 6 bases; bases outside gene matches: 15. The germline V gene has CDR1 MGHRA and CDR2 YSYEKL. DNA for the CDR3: TGCGCCAGCAGCCACCAAACAGCGGGATTGTCCGGGGATACGCAGTATTTT. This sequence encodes CASSHQTAGLSGDTQYF.

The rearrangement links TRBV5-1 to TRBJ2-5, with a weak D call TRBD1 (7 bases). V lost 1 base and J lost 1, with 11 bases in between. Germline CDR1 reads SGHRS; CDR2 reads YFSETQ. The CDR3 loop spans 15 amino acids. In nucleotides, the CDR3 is TGCGCCAGCAGCTTGACGGGGGACAGCCAAGAGACCCAGTACTTC. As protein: CASSLTGDSQETQYF.

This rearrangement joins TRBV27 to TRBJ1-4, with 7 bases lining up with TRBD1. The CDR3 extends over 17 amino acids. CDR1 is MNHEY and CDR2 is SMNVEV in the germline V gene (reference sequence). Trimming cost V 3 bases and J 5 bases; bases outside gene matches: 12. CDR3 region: CASSLTTGRLGNEKLFF. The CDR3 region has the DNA TGTGCCAGCAGTTTGACGACAGGGAGGTTAGGAAATGAAAAACTGTTTTTT.

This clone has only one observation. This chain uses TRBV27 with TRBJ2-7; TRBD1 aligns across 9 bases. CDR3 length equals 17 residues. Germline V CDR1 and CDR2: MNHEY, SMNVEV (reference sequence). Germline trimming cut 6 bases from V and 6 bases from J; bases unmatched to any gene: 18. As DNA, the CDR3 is TGTGCCAGCAGCCGGATGTCCGGGGGACAGGGAGCCTTCGAGCAGTACTTC. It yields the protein CASSRMSGGQGAFEQYF.

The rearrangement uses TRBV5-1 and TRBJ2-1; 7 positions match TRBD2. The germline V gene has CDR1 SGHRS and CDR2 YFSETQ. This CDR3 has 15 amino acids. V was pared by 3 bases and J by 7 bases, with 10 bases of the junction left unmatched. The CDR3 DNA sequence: TGCGCCAGCAGCTCCCGGGACTACAAAGTGAATGAGCAGTTCTTC. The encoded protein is CASSSRDYKVNEQFF.

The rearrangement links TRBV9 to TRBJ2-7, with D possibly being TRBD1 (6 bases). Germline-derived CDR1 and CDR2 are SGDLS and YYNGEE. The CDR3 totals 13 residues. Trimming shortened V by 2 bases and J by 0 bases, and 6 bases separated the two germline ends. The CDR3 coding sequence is TGTGCCAGCAGCGTGGACAGCTCCTACGAGCAGTACTTC. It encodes CASSVDSSYEQYF.

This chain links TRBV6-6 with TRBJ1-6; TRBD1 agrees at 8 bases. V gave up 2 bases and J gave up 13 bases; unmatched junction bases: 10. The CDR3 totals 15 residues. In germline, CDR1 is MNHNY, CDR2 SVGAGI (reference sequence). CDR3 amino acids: CASSYTPGQDPPLHF. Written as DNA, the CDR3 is TGTGCCAGCAGTTACACCCCGGGACAGGATCCTCCCCTCCACTTT.

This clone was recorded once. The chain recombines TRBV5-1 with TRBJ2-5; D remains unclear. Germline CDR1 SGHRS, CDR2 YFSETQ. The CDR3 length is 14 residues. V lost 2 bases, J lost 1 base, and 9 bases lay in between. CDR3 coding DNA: TGCGCCAGCAGCTTTTTAGCTTCCCAAGAGACCCAGTACTTC. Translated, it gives CASSFLASQETQYF.

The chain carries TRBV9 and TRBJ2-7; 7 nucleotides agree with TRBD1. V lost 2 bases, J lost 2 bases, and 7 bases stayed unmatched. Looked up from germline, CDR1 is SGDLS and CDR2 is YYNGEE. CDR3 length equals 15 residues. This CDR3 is CASSVGPGGAYEQYF. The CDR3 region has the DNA TGTGCCAGCAGCGTGGGCCCAGGGGGAGCCTACGAGCAGTACTTC.

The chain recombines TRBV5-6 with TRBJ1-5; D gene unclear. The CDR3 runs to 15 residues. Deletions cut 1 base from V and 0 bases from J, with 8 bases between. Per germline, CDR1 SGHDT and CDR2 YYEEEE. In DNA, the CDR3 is TGTGCCAGCAGCTTGTGGCACACTAGCAATCAGCCCCAGCATTTT. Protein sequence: CASSLWHTSNQPQHF.

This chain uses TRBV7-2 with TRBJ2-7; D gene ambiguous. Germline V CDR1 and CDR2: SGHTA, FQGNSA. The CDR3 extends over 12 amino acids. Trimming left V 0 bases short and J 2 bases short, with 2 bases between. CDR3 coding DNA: TGTGCCAGCAGCTTAGCCACCTACGAGCAGTACTTC. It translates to CASSLATYEQYF.

The CDR3 nucleotides read TGTGCCAGCAGTCACCGTAATAGGAGACGGAGACCCTATGGCTACACCTTC. Protein product: CASSHRNRRRRPYGYTF. V is TRBV28 and J is TRBJ1-2; D gene unclear. There are 17 residues in the CDR3. CDR1 is MDHEN and CDR2 is SYDVKM in the germline V gene. Trimming shortened V by 5 bases and J by 4 bases, and 23 bases separated the two germline ends.

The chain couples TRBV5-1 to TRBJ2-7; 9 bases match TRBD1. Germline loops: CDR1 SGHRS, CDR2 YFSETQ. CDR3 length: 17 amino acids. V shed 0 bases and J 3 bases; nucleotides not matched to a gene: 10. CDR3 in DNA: TGCGCCAGCAGCTTGGAACTCGGGACAGGGACCTACTACGAGCAGTACTTC. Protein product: CASSLELGTGTYYEQYF.

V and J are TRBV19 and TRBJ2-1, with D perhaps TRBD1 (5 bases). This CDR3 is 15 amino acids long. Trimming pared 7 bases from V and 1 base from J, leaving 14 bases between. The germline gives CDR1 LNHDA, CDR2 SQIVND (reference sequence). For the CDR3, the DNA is TGTGCCAGTACCTTCACAGGTTATTCCTACAATGAGCAGTTCTTC. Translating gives CASTFTGYSYNEQFF.

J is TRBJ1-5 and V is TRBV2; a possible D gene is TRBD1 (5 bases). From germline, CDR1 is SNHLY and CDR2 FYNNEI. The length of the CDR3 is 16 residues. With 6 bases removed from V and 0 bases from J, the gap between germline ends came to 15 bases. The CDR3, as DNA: TGTGCCAGCAGCCCCCTTCAGACAGATAGCAATCAGCCCCAGCATTTT. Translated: CASSPLQTDSNQPQHF.

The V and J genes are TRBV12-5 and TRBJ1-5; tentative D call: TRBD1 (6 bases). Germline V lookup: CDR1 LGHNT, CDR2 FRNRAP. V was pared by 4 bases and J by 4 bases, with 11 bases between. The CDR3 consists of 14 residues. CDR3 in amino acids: CASGSGGPNQPQHF. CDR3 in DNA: TGTGCTAGTGGTTCGGGGGGGCCTAATCAGCCCCAGCATTTT.

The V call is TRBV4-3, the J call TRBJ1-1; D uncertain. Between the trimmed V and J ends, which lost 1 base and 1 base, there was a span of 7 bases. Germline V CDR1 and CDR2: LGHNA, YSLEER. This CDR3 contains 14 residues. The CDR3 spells CASSQGAGNTEAFF. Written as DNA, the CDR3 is TGCGCCAGCAGCCAAGGCGCAGGGAACACTGAAGCTTTCTTT.

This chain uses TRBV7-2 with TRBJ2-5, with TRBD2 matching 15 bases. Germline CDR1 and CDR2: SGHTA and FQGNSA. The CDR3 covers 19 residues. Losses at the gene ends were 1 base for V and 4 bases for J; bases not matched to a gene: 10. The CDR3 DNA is TGTGCCAGCAGCTTAGGGACTAGCGGGGGGGCTGTAGGGTTAGAGACCCAGTACTTC. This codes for CASSLGTSGGAVGLETQYF.

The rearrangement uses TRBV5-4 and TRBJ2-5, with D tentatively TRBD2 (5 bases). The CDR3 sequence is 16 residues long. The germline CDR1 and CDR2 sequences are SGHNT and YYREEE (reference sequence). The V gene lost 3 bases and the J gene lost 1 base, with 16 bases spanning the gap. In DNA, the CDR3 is TGTGCCAGCAGCTCTCCGGGAACACGAGGCCAAGAGACCCAGTACTTC. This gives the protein CASSSPGTRGQETQYF.

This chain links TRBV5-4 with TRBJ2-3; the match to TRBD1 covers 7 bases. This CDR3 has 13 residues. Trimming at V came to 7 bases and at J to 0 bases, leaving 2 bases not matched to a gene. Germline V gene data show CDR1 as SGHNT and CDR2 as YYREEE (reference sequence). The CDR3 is CASRDRSTDTQYF. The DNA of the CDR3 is TGTGCCAGCCGGGACAGAAGCACAGATACGCAGTATTTT.

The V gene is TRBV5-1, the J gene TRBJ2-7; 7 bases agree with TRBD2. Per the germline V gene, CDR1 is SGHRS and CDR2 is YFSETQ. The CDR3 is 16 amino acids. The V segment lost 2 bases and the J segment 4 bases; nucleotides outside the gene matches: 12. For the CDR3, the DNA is TGCGCCAGCAGCTTAACGTGGCGGGGGAAACTGTACGAGCAGTACTTC. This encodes CASSLTWRGKLYEQYF.

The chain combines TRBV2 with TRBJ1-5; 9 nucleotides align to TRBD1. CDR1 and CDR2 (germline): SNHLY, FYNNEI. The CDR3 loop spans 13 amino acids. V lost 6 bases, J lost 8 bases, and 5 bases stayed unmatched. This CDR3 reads CASRGQGMKPQHF. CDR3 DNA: TGTGCCAGCAGGGGACAGGGAATGAAGCCCCAGCATTTT.